This TCR beta chain was documented in a study of CD8 T cells in Susac syndrome. To note about this clonotype: Its target is unknown.

Study observations and caveats: A relatively small number of individuals underwent TCR sequencing and HLA analysis.

The V and J ends lost 0 bases and 6 bases, in that order; junction bases with no gene match: 8. This CDR3 is 16 amino acids long. An amount of RNA that ranged from about 0.45 to 1 ug was reverse transcribed with random hexamers. TCRdb processed the immunoSEQ multiplex PCR reads anew with MiXCR; each CDR3 protein has one entry. The sample has over 100,000 distinct CDR3 sequences; roughly 95% are singletons. The source of this sequence is a human donor in good health. The chain is built from TRBV12-3 or TRBV12-4 and TRBJ2-5, with 9 nucleotides matching TRBD1. Sequenced: CD4+ T cells from PBMCs. DNA of the CDR3: TGTGCCAGCAGTTTAGCGGGATCGGGACAGGGAAAGACCCAGTACTTC. Its protein product is CASSLAGSGQGKTQYF.